This is a list of T cell receptor beta chains from one sample in a study of identifying expanded T cells in peripheral blood. Assay: immunoSEQ multiplex PCR; the TCRdb copy retains only in-frame clones and omits some. The repertoire holds roughly 78,000 clones, with 90% as singletons. Sequencing was done on a sample of blood. The receptors shown here come from a person aged 18 to 75 in good health. The CDR3 runs from the conserved cysteine through the conserved F or W. The D gene is left open where the match is weak. Size tells how often a clone was seen (once, few, many) or the class of an expanded clone, and some rows leave it out.

d_gene	abundance	j_gene	v_gene	CDR3aa	CDR3nt
TRBD1	few	TRBJ1-6	TRBV27	CASSFRTGNSPLHF	TGTGCCAGCAGTTTCCGGACAGGGAATTCACCCCTCCACTTT
NA	NA	TRBJ1-1	TRBV5-1	CASSLGVRGNTEAFF	TGCGCCAGCAGCTTGGGGGTACGGGGAAACACTGAAGCTTTCTTT
TRBD1	NA	TRBJ1-2	TRBV10-3	CAISESAGQDGYTF	TGTGCCATCAGTGAGTCCGCCGGACAGGATGGCTACACCTTC
TRBD2	NA	TRBJ2-3	TRBV7-3	CASSLPGLASDTQYF	TGTGCCAGCAGCTTACCAGGACTAGCTTCAGATACGCAGTATTTT
TRBD1	NA	TRBJ1-2	TRBV7-2	CASSLAFGQGAGGYTF	TGTGCCAGCAGCTTAGCGTTCGGACAGGGGGCCGGGGGCTACACCTTC
TRBD2	few	TRBJ2-1	TRBV5-1	CASSLDPGGGLGNEQFF	TGCGCCAGCAGCTTGGATCCGGGAGGGGGACTAGGTAATGAGCAGTTCTTC
TRBD1	NA	TRBJ1-1	TRBV28	CASSLQGANTEAFF	TGTGCCAGCAGTTTACAGGGGGCGAACACTGAAGCTTTCTTT
TRBD2	NA	TRBJ2-7	TRBV28	CASVSNPGTSGGYEQYF	TGTGCCAGCGTTTCCAACCCCGGGACTAGCGGCGGCTACGAGCAGTACTTC
NA	NA	TRBJ1-5	TRBV27	CPIKSACGSNQPQHF	TGCCCCATTAAATCAGCCTGCGGTAGCAATCAGCCCCAGCATTTT
NA	NA	TRBJ2-7	TRBV28	CASGRSGVYEQYF	TGTGCCAGCGGAAGATCAGGGGTCTACGAGCAGTACTTC
TRBD2	NA	TRBJ2-1	TRBV28	CASRGSGSYNEQFF	TGTGCCAGCAGGGGTAGCGGGAGCTACAATGAGCAGTTCTTC
TRBD1	once	TRBJ1-1	TRBV4-1	CASSQDDRARTEAFF	TGCGCCAGCAGCCAAGACGACAGGGCGAGAACTGAAGCTTTCTTT
NA	NA	TRBJ1-4	TRBV7-8	CASSTNRVWEKLFF	TGTGCCAGCAGCACGAACAGGGTTTGGGAAAAACTGTTTTTT
TRBD1	NA	TRBJ1-4	TRBV12-5	CASAIDRGRFF	TGTGCTAGTGCCATTGACAGGGGGCGTTTTTTT
TRBD1	NA	TRBJ2-3	TRBV15	CATSLTGGTDTQYF	TGTGCCACCAGCCTTACAGGGGGCACAGATACGCAGTATTTT
TRBD1	few	TRBJ1-2	TRBV28	CASSSGTGPNYGYTF	TGTGCCAGCAGTTCAGGGACAGGGCCAAACTATGGCTACACCTTC
TRBD1	NA	TRBJ2-1	TRBV28	CASSADRASYNEQFF	TGTGCCAGCAGCGCGGACAGGGCTTCCTACAATGAGCAGTTCTTC
TRBD1	NA	TRBJ2-2	TRBV18	CASSLGQADTGELFF	TGTGCCAGCTCACTGGGACAGGCTGACACCGGGGAGCTGTTTTTT
NA	NA	TRBJ2-1	TRBV7-2	CASSPRVWAYNEQFF	TGTGCCAGCAGCCCCCGTGTGTGGGCCTACAATGAGCAGTTCTTC
TRBD1	NA	TRBJ2-3	TRBV7-2	CASSLAGTALSTDTQYF	TGTGCCAGCAGCTTAGCGGGGACAGCGCTTAGCACAGATACGCAGTATTTT
TRBD1	NA	TRBJ1-5	TRBV27	CASGTGEDNQPQHF	TGTGCCAGCGGGACAGGGGAAGACAATCAGCCCCAGCATTTT
NA	NA	TRBJ1-1	TRBV5-5	CASSFRGPNTEAFF	TGTGCCAGCAGCTTTAGGGGACCGAACACTGAAGCTTTCTTT
TRBD1	NA	TRBJ2-7	TRBV5-7	CASIPDRVHEQYF	TGTGCCAGCATCCCGGACAGGGTCCACGAGCAGTACTTC
NA	NA	TRBJ2-3	TRBV6-6	CASSWDSTDTQYF	TGTGCCAGCAGTTGGGACAGCACAGATACGCAGTATTTT
NA	NA	TRBJ2-3	TRBV5-4	CASSYGTGSTDTQYF	TGTGCCAGCAGCTACGGGACGGGAAGCACAGATACGCAGTATTTT
TRBD1	NA	TRBJ2-7	TRBV11-2	CASSLDRVVVEQYF	TGTGCCAGCAGCTTGGACAGGGTGGTTGTCGAGCAGTACTTC
NA	NA	TRBJ1-1	TRBV6-1	CASSYRQTEAFF	TGTGCCAGCAGCTACAGGCAAACTGAAGCTTTCTTT
NA	NA	TRBJ2-5	TRBV10-3	CAISPGMETQYF	TGTGCCATCAGCCCAGGGATGGAGACCCAGTACTTC
TRBD1	NA	TRBJ2-7	TRBV5-6	CASSLWGQGGYEQYF	TGTGCCAGCAGCTTGTGGGGACAGGGGGGCTACGAGCAGTACTTC
TRBD2	NA	TRBJ2-3	TRBV7-2	CASSTRTSGDTSTDTQYF	TGTGCCAGCAGCACACGGACTAGCGGGGATACTAGCACAGATACGCAGTATTTT
TRBD1	NA	TRBJ2-3	TRBV2	CASNLPQGGGQGPTTDTQYF	TGTGCCAGCAACCTCCCGCAGGGGGGGGGACAGGGACCCACCACAGATACGCAGTATTTT
NA	NA	TRBJ2-3	TRBV20-1	CSARGRDRQYF	TGCAGTGCTAGAGGGCGGGACAGGCAGTATTTT
NA	NA	TRBJ2-7	TRBV25-1	CASSGVRKEQYF	TGTGCCAGCAGTGGCGTCCGGAAAGAGCAGTACTTC
NA	NA	TRBJ2-2	TRBV11-1	CASSLIVNTGELFF	TGTGCCAGCAGCTTAATAGTGAACACCGGGGAGCTGTTTTTT
NA	NA	TRBJ2-7	TRBV6-6	CASSWQPILSYEQYF	TGTGCCAGCAGTTGGCAGCCTATCCTTTCTTACGAGCAGTACTTC
NA	NA	TRBJ2-3	TRBV7-2	CASSLVSVTDTQYF	TGTGCCAGCAGCTTAGTTTCCGTTACAGATACGCAGTATTTT
NA	NA	TRBJ1-2	TRBV19	CASSGWFPGAGYGYTF	TGTGCCAGTTCCGGTTGGTTCCCGGGCGCGGGCTATGGCTACACCTTC
TRBD1	NA	TRBJ2-5	TRBV7-9	CASSLGDRQEETQYF	TGTGCCAGCAGCTTAGGGGACAGGCAGGAAGAGACCCAGTACTTC
NA	NA	TRBJ1-1	TRBV28	CASSRTRDVSEAFF	TGTGCCAGCAGCCGGACGAGGGATGTGTCTGAAGCTTTCTTT
TRBD1	NA	TRBJ2-7	TRBV28	CASSFPRRDRVYEQYF	TGTGCCAGCAGTTTTCCCCGCCGGGACAGGGTTTACGAGCAGTACTTC
NA	NA	TRBJ2-5	TRBV7-9	CASSPGVNQETQYF	TGTGCCAGCAGCCCCGGGGTTAACCAAGAGACCCAGTACTTC
NA	NA	TRBJ1-3	TRBV6-5	CASSYDFAGNTIYF	TGTGCCAGCAGTTATGACTTCGCTGGAAACACCATATATTTT
NA	once	TRBJ2-2	TRBV18	CASSPPQGKTGELFF	TGTGCCAGCTCACCACCGCAGGGGAAGACCGGGGAGCTGTTTTTT
NA	NA	TRBJ2-3	TRBV6-5	CASRKLWGTQYF	TGTGCCAGCAGGAAGCTGTGGGGCACGCAGTATTTT
NA	NA	TRBJ1-2	TRBV30	CAWSVRRDHGYTF	TGTGCCTGGAGTGTACGCAGGGATCATGGCTACACCTTC
TRBD1	NA	TRBJ1-1	TRBV4-1	CASSQPRTGNTEAFF	TGCGCCAGCAGCCAACCTAGGACAGGGAACACTGAAGCTTTCTTT
NA	NA	TRBJ1-1	TRBV19	CASSMELSENTEAFF	TGTGCCAGTAGTATGGAACTAAGCGAGAACACTGAAGCTTTCTTT
NA	NA	TRBJ2-4	TRBV7-9	CASSLQSSGKAKNIQYF	TGTGCCAGCAGCTTACAGAGTAGCGGTAAAGCCAAAAACATTCAGTACTTC
TRBD1	NA	TRBJ2-7	TRBV11-1	CASSKGQIYEQYF	TGTGCCAGCAGCAAGGGACAGATCTACGAGCAGTACTTC
NA	NA	TRBJ2-2	TRBV7-9	CASSLGGRANTGELFF	TGTGCCAGCAGCTTAGGAGGCAGGGCGAACACCGGGGAGCTGTTTTTT
NA	NA	TRBJ1-1	TRBV6-6	CASSTLGSEAFF	TGTGCCAGCAGTACCTTGGGTTCTGAAGCTTTCTTT